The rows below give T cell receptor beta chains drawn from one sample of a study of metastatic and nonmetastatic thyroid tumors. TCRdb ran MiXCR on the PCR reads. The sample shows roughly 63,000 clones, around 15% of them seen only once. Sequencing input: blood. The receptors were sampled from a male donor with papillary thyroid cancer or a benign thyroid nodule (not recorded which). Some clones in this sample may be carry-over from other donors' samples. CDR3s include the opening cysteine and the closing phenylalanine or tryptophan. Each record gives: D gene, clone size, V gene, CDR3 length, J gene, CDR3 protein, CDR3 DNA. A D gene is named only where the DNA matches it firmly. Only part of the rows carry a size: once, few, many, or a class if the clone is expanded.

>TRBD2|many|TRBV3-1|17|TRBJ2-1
CASSQALTSGRGNEQFF
TGTGCCAGCAGCCAAGCGTTGACTAGCGGGAGGGGCAATGAGCAGTTCTTC
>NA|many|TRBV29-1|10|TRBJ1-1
CSVTTAEAFF
TGCAGCGTTACGACAGCTGAAGCTTTCTTT
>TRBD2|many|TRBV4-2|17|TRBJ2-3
CASSQDVAGRAPDTQYF
TGTGCCAGCAGCCAAGATGTGGCGGGGAGGGCGCCCGATACGCAGTATTTT
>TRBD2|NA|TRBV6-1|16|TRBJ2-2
CSSGENRATGPWELFF
TGTTCCAGCGGGGAGAACCGGGCCACAGGCCCCTGGGAGCTGTTTTTT
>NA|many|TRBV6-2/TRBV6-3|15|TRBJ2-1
CASSIAVGSYNEQFF
TGTGCCAGCAGCATAGCGGTGGGGTCCTACAATGAGCAGTTCTTC
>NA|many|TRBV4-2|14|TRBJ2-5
CASSQDAREETQYF
TGTGCCAGCAGCCAAGATGCCCGGGAAGAGACCCAGTACTTC
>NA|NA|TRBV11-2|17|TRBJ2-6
CASSHLNRLKGANVLTF
TGTGCCAGCAGCCACCTAAACAGGTTGAAGGGGGCCAACGTCCTGACTTTC
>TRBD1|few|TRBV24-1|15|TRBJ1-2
CATSEGDRGIYGYTF
TGTGCCACGAGTGAGGGAGACAGGGGGATATATGGCTACACCTTC
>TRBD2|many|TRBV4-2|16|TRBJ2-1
CASSQDPAGESGEQFF
TGTGCCAGCAGCCAAGATCCCGCGGGAGAGTCTGGTGAGCAGTTCTTC
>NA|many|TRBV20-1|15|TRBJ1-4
CSARDYHPPYEKLFF
TGCAGTGCTAGAGATTACCACCCCCCGTATGAAAAACTGTTTTTT
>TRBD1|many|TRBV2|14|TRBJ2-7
CASITDRVTNEQYF
TGTGCCAGCATCACGGACAGGGTTACTAACGAGCAGTACTTC
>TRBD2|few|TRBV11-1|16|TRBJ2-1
CASSPLRLAGGREQFF
TGTGCCAGCAGCCCCCTGCGACTAGCGGGAGGCCGTGAGCAGTTCTTC
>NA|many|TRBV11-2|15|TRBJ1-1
CASSLDPSMNTEAFF
TGTGCCAGCAGCTTAGATCCGAGTATGAACACTGAAGCTTTCTTT
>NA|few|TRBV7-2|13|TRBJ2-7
CASSLSSSHEQYF
TGTGCCAGCAGCTTAAGCTCCTCCCACGAGCAGTACTTC
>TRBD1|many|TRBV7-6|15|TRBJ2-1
CASSYGTGGWNEQFF
TGTGCCAGCAGTTACGGGACAGGGGGTTGGAATGAGCAGTTCTTC
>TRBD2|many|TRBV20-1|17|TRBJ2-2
CSARRLAGGSNTGELFF
TGCAGTGCTAGGAGACTAGCGGGAGGTTCAAACACCGGGGAGCTGTTTTTT
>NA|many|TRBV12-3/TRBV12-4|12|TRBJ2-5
CASSFESETQYF
TGTGCCAGCAGTTTTGAGAGTGAGACCCAGTACTTC
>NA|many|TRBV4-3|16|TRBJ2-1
CASSQESRRSYNEQFF
TGCGCCAGCAGCCAAGAGAGTAGGCGCTCCTACAATGAGCAGTTCTTC
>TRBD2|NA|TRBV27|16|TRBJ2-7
CASSSGLAGVGYEQYF
TGTGCCAGCAGTTCCGGACTAGCGGGAGTAGGGTATGAGCAGTACTTC
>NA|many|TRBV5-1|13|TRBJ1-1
CASSVTNPTEAFF
TGCGCCAGCAGCGTTACTAACCCCACTGAAGCTTTCTTT
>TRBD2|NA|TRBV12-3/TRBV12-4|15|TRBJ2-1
CASSLISGRDNEQFF
TGTGCCAGCAGTCTGATTAGCGGGAGGGACAATGAGCAGTTCTTC
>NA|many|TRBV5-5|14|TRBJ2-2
CASSLRLPSGELFF
TGTGCCAGCAGCTTGCGGCTCCCGAGCGGGGAGCTGTTTTTT
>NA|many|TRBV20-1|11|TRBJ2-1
CSASAGDEQFF
TGCAGTGCTAGCGCTGGGGATGAGCAGTTCTTC
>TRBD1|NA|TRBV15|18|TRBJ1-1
CATSTRQGGSGRGTEAFF
TGTGCCACCAGCACAAGACAGGGAGGCAGCGGAAGGGGCACTGAAGCTTTCTTT
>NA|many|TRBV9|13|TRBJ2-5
CASSVGFGETQYF
TGTGCCAGCAGCGTGGGGTTTGGAGAGACCCAGTACTTC
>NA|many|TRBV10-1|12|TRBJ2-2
CASQLNTGELFF
TGCGCCAGCCAGCTGAACACCGGGGAGCTGTTTTTT
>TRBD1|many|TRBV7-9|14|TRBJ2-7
CASSPRGGPYEQYF
TGTGCCAGCAGTCCTCGAGGGGGCCCCTACGAGCAGTACTTC
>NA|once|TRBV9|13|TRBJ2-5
CASSPWGQETQYF
TGTGCCAGCAGCCCGTGGGGTCAAGAGACCCAGTACTTC
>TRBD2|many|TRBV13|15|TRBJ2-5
CASSSRGGGKETQYF
TGTGCCAGCAGCTCCCGGGGCGGGGGAAAAGAGACCCAGTACTTC
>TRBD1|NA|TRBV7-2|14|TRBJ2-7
CASSPRGLSYEQYF
TGTGCCAGCAGCCCTAGGGGGCTCTCCTACGAGCAGTACTTC
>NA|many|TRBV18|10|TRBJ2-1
CASSNNEQFF
TGTGCCAGCTCGAACAATGAGCAGTTCTTC
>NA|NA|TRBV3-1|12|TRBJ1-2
CASSQGGYGYTF
TGTGCCAGCAGCCAAGGGGGGTATGGCTACACCTTC
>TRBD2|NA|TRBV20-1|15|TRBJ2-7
CSARVAGGPSYEQYF
TGCAGTGCTAGGGTAGCGGGAGGGCCCTCCTACGAGCAGTACTTC
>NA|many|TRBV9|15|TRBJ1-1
CASSSHSQPTTEAFF
TGTGCCAGCAGCTCACACAGCCAACCGACCACTGAAGCTTTCTTT
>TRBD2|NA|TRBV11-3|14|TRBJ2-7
CASSRLAGESEQYF
TGTGCCAGCAGCCGACTAGCGGGAGAGAGCGAGCAGTACTTC
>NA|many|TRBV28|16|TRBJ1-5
CASSPGTLLLGQPQHF
TGTGCCAGCAGCCCCGGGACCCTTCTCCTGGGTCAGCCCCAGCATTTT
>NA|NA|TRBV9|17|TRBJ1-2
CASTQGLQVPPYYGYTF
TGTGCCAGCACCCAGGGTCTACAGGTTCCCCCTTACTATGGCTACACCTTC
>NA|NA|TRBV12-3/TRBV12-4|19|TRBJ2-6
CASRPNRVGASSGANVLTF
TGTGCCAGCAGACCCAACAGGGTTGGGGCTAGCTCTGGGGCCAACGTCCTGACTTTC
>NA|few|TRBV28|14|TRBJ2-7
CASRGSQGDYEQYF
TGTGCCAGCAGAGGCTCCCAGGGAGACTACGAGCAGTACTTC
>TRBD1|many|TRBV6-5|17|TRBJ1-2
CASSYSPPGQGLYGYTF
TGTGCCAGCAGTTACTCGCCACCGGGACAGGGGCTCTATGGCTACACCTTC
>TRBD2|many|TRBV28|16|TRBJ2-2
CASSFTPPGGPGELFF
TGTGCCAGCAGTTTCACCCCCCCGGGGGGGCCCGGGGAGCTGTTTTTT
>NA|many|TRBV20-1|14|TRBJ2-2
CSARDLLNTGELFF
TGCAGTGCTAGAGATCTGCTGAACACCGGGGAGCTGTTTTTT
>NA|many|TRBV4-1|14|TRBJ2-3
CASSQVPSTDTQYF
TGCGCCAGCAGCCAAGTACCGAGCACAGATACGCAGTATTTT
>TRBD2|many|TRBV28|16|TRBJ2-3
CASRGGLAGGTQPQYF
TGTGCCAGCAGAGGGGGACTAGCGGGGGGGACCCAGCCGCAGTATTTT
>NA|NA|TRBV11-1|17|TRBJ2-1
CASIGGAVGGSYNEQFF
TGTGCCAGCATCGGAGGGGCGGTGGGGGGATCCTACAATGAGCAGTTCTTC
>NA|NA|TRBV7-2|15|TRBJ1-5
CASSRNLQGWQPQHF
TGTGCCAGCAGCCGTAATCTACAGGGATGGCAGCCCCAGCATTTT
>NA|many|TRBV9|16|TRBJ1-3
CASSANTRDYGNTIYF
TGTGCCAGCAGCGCAAACACTCGGGACTACGGAAACACCATATATTTT
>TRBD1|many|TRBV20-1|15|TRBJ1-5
CSARGTGISNQPQHF
TGCAGTGCCAGGGGGACAGGGATTAGCAATCAGCCCCAGCATTTT
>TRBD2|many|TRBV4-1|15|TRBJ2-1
CASSTQRGPYNEQFF
TGCGCCAGCAGCACCCAGCGGGGGCCCTACAATGAGCAGTTCTTC
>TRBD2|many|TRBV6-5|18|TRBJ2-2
CASSYLTSGRANTGELFF
TGTGCCAGCAGTTACCTAACTAGCGGGAGGGCCAACACCGGGGAGCTGTTTTTT
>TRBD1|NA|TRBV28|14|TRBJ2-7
CASIYPGQDYEQYF
TGTGCCAGCATCTACCCGGGACAGGACTACGAGCAGTACTTC
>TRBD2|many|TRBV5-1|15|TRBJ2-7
CASSLGSGGLNERYF
TGCGCCAGCAGCTTGGGTAGCGGGGGACTCAACGAGCGGTACTTC
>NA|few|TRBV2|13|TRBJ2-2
CASCGHDTVELFF
TGTGCCAGCTGCGGACATGACACCGTGGAGCTGTTTTTT
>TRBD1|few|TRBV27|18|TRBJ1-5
CASSSTPYETGGNQPQHF
TGTGCCAGCAGTTCCACCCCATACGAGACAGGGGGCAATCAGCCCCAGCATTTT
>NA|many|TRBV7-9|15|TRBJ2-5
CASSLGRGLQETQYF
TGTGCCAGCAGCTTGGGGCGGGGTCTGCAAGAGACCCAGTACTTC
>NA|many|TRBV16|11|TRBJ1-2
CASSHSGGYTF
TGTGCCAGCAGCCACTCGGGTGGCTACACCTTC